This T cell receptor (beta chain) appears in the sequencing data of a study of post-analysis software for immune sequencing data. Overall study findings and caveats: Patients used about 5 TRBV segments, including TRBV5-6, TRBV5-1 and TRBV20-1, more often than controls.

This CDR3 is built from 19 residues. The germline V gene encodes CDR1 MDHEN and CDR2 SYDVKM. Libraries were made from TCR beta cDNA, and they carried unique molecular identifiers. Researchers reported some 500,000 cDNA molecules coming from around 1 to 9.1 million T cells. TCRdb re-called the PCR reads with MiXCR, one entry per CDR3 protein. The sample consists of some 500,000 distinct CDR3 sequences, 40% to 55% of them appearing once. This clonotype was detected only a few times. Its antigen remains unknown. A junction boundary mismatches the germline segment, possibly from a read error. The origin of this receptor is a girl between 5 and 17 years old with multiple sclerosis. Sequenced sample: blood. V is TRBV28 and J is TRBJ2-1; 7 bases are a match to TRBD2. The CDR3 DNA is TGTGCCAGCAGTCCAAACTACTCAGAGCTGGGAGGGACCTACAATAAGCAGTTCTTC. Translating gives CASSPNYSELGGTYNKQFF.